These T cell receptor beta chains were read from a single sample in a study of blood T cell repertoires in COVID-19. Only in-frame clones appear in the TCRdb table, and some are missing; sequencing was by immunoSEQ multiplex PCR. The data contain about 410,000 clones, 70% to 90% of them singletons. The sequenced sample consisted of peripheral blood. These receptors were collected from a woman aged 30 to 39 with active or convalescent COVID-19. CDR3s include the opening cysteine and the closing phenylalanine or tryptophan. D genes are given only for firm matches. Expanded clones are given a class, and other clones once, few, many or no size at all.

j_call: TRBJ2-2; clone_size: NA; v_call: TRBV7-9; d_call: NA; cdr3_nt: TGTGCCAGCAGCTTAGCAGGGGCTGAGGACACCGGGGAGCTGTTTTTT; cdr3_aa: CASSLAGAEDTGELFF
j_call: TRBJ1-5; clone_size: NA; v_call: TRBV19; d_call: NA; cdr3_nt: TGTGCCAGTCACCCCCCAACAGGGTACAATCAGCCCCAGCATTTT; cdr3_aa: CASHPPTGYNQPQHF
j_call: TRBJ1-2; clone_size: few; v_call: TRBV3-1/TRBV3-2; d_call: NA; cdr3_nt: TGTGCCAGCAGCCAAACCCGGCAGGGAGGCTACACCTTC; cdr3_aa: CASSQTRQGGYTF
j_call: TRBJ2-1; clone_size: NA; v_call: TRBV30; d_call: NA; cdr3_nt: TGTGCCTGTGGGGGGGGCGGCTCCTACAATGAGCAGTTCTTC; cdr3_aa: CACGGGGSYNEQFF
j_call: TRBJ1-6; clone_size: once; v_call: TRBV27; d_call: TRBD1; cdr3_nt: TGTGCCAGCAGTTTGGGACAGGGGCATTCACCCCTCCACTTT; cdr3_aa: CASSLGQGHSPLHF
j_call: TRBJ1-6; clone_size: NA; v_call: TRBV18; d_call: NA; cdr3_nt: TGTGCCAGCTCACCCGAGGGGGGGTGGAATTCACCCCTCCACTTT; cdr3_aa: CASSPEGGWNSPLHF
j_call: TRBJ2-7; clone_size: NA; v_call: TRBV6-5; d_call: NA; cdr3_nt: TGTGCCAGCATCCAGGGTAACTCCCCCTACGAGCAGTACTTC; cdr3_aa: CASIQGNSPYEQYF
j_call: TRBJ1-1; clone_size: few; v_call: TRBV10-3; d_call: NA; cdr3_nt: TGTGCCATCAGCCCCGGACAGTTCTTGACTTTCTTT; cdr3_aa: CAISPGQFLTFF
j_call: TRBJ2-1; clone_size: NA; v_call: TRBV9; d_call: TRBD2; cdr3_nt: TGTGCCAGCAGCGTAGCATTCTATAGCGGGCCCCTCGGGAATGAGCAGTTCTTC; cdr3_aa: CASSVAFYSGPLGNEQFF
j_call: TRBJ1-4; clone_size: once; v_call: TRBV18; d_call: NA; cdr3_nt: TGTGCCAGCTCACCACCGGTTACAGGGATCGGTGGTGAAAAACTGTTTTTT; cdr3_aa: CASSPPVTGIGGEKLFF
j_call: TRBJ1-1; clone_size: NA; v_call: TRBV12-3/TRBV12-4; d_call: NA; cdr3_nt: TGTGCCAGCAGTCCCGAGACGGGGACTGAAGCTTTCTTT; cdr3_aa: CASSPETGTEAFF
j_call: TRBJ1-1; clone_size: NA; v_call: TRBV2; d_call: NA; cdr3_nt: TGTGCCAGTAGGGGACAGAACACTGAAGCTTTCTTT; cdr3_aa: CASRGQNTEAFF
j_call: TRBJ1-3; clone_size: NA; v_call: TRBV4-1; d_call: NA; cdr3_nt: TGCGCCAGCAGCCAAGTTAAGGGGCAGGCTGGAAACACCATATATTTT; cdr3_aa: CASSQVKGQAGNTIYF
j_call: TRBJ2-5; clone_size: NA; v_call: TRBV6-2/TRBV6-3; d_call: NA; cdr3_nt: TGTGCCAGCAGTTACCGGGCTAGCCCACAGAAGACCCAGTACTTC; cdr3_aa: CASSYRASPQKTQYF
j_call: TRBJ1-4; clone_size: NA; v_call: TRBV5-1; d_call: TRBD1; cdr3_nt: TGCGCCAGCAGCTTGACGGACAGGGATGAAGAAAAACTGTTTTTT; cdr3_aa: CASSLTDRDEEKLFF
j_call: TRBJ2-3; clone_size: NA; v_call: TRBV5-4; d_call: TRBD1; cdr3_nt: TGTGCCAGCAGCCGCAGAGTAGTAGGGGGCGCCTCTAGCACAGATACGCAGTATTTT; cdr3_aa: CASSRRVVGGASSTDTQYF
j_call: TRBJ2-1; clone_size: NA; v_call: TRBV11-2; d_call: NA; cdr3_nt: TGTGCCAGCAGCTTAGAGCCTAGCTACTACAGTGAGCAGTTCTTC; cdr3_aa: CASSLEPSYYSEQFF
j_call: TRBJ1-2; clone_size: NA; v_call: TRBV5-1; d_call: TRBD1; cdr3_nt: TGCGCCAGCAGCTTGTCCGGGACAGGGGATAACACCTTC; cdr3_aa: CASSLSGTGDNTF
j_call: TRBJ1-6; clone_size: NA; v_call: TRBV10-3; d_call: NA; cdr3_nt: TGTGCCATCAGTGCACAGACCTCCTCCTATAATTCACCCCTCCACTTT; cdr3_aa: CAISAQTSSYNSPLHF
j_call: TRBJ1-1; clone_size: NA; v_call: TRBV29-1; d_call: NA; cdr3_nt: TGCAGCGGGGTGGGGGGAAACACTGAAGCTTTCTTT; cdr3_aa: CSGVGGNTEAFF
j_call: TRBJ1-2; clone_size: NA; v_call: TRBV19; d_call: TRBD1; cdr3_nt: TGTGCCAGTAGTCCCCGGACAGGTCTCAACTATGGCTACACCTTC; cdr3_aa: CASSPRTGLNYGYTF
j_call: TRBJ1-2; clone_size: NA; v_call: TRBV5-1; d_call: NA; cdr3_nt: TGCGCCAGCAGCCAGGTCGGTGGGAGGGACTATGGCTACACCTTC; cdr3_aa: CASSQVGGRDYGYTF
j_call: TRBJ1-2; clone_size: NA; v_call: TRBV6-1; d_call: NA; cdr3_nt: TGTGCCAGCAGTGAACTGGTGGGACAAGTTAATGGCTACACCTTC; cdr3_aa: CASSELVGQVNGYTF
j_call: TRBJ2-7; clone_size: NA; v_call: TRBV4-2; d_call: TRBD2; cdr3_nt: TGTGCCAGCAGGGGGGGGTTCTACGAGCAGTACTTC; cdr3_aa: CASRGGFYEQYF
j_call: TRBJ1-6; clone_size: NA; v_call: TRBV11-1; d_call: NA; cdr3_nt: TGTGCCAGCAGCTTGGGGAGACTCCTCCACTTT; cdr3_aa: CASSLGRLLHF
j_call: TRBJ2-7; clone_size: few; v_call: TRBV27; d_call: TRBD1; cdr3_nt: TGTGCCAGCAGTCCCGGACAGGGGGGAGTCTACGAGCAGTACTTC; cdr3_aa: CASSPGQGGVYEQYF
j_call: TRBJ1-6; clone_size: once; v_call: TRBV7-2; d_call: NA; cdr3_nt: TGTGCCAGCAGTTCCCCGGGACACCCCGGCTCCTATAATTCACCCCTCCACTTT; cdr3_aa: CASSSPGHPGSYNSPLHF
j_call: TRBJ2-5; clone_size: NA; v_call: TRBV2; d_call: TRBD2; cdr3_nt: TGTGCCAGCAGTGAATCGACTAGCGTCCAAGAGACCCAGTACTTC; cdr3_aa: CASSESTSVQETQYF
j_call: TRBJ2-7; clone_size: NA; v_call: TRBV20-1; d_call: NA; cdr3_nt: TGCAGTGCTACAGGTTTATACGAGCAGTACTTC; cdr3_aa: CSATGLYEQYF
j_call: TRBJ2-7; clone_size: NA; v_call: TRBV6-4; d_call: NA; cdr3_nt: TGTGCCAGCAGTGACAATCCCGGGGGAGAGCAGTACTTC; cdr3_aa: CASSDNPGGEQYF
j_call: TRBJ1-2; clone_size: NA; v_call: TRBV27; d_call: NA; cdr3_nt: TGTGCCAGCGGACTTAGGGATAACTATGGCTACACCTTC; cdr3_aa: CASGLRDNYGYTF
j_call: TRBJ1-6; clone_size: NA; v_call: TRBV6-5; d_call: TRBD1; cdr3_nt: TGTGCCAGCAGTTGGGACAGGGAGGGGTCACCCCTCCACTTT; cdr3_aa: CASSWDREGSPLHF
j_call: TRBJ2-3; clone_size: once; v_call: TRBV27; d_call: TRBD2; cdr3_nt: TGTGCCAGCAGTTTACTAGCGGAGGGCCTCACAGATACGCAGTATTTT; cdr3_aa: CASSLLAEGLTDTQYF
j_call: TRBJ2-7; clone_size: NA; v_call: TRBV5-4; d_call: TRBD2; cdr3_nt: TGTGCCAGCAGCTCCCGACTAGCGGGGGGGCTCCACGAGCAGTACTTC; cdr3_aa: CASSSRLAGGLHEQYF
j_call: TRBJ2-7; clone_size: NA; v_call: TRBV12-5; d_call: NA; cdr3_nt: TGTGCTAGTGCCCGAGACAGATTCTCCTACGAGCAGTACTTC; cdr3_aa: CASARDRFSYEQYF
j_call: TRBJ1-5; clone_size: NA; v_call: TRBV19; d_call: NA; cdr3_nt: TGTGCCAGTAGTATATTTCCCGGCGAGGCCCTAAATCAGCCCCAGCATTTT; cdr3_aa: CASSIFPGEALNQPQHF
j_call: TRBJ2-5; clone_size: NA; v_call: TRBV2; d_call: TRBD1; cdr3_nt: TGTGCCAGCAGCGACCGGGACAGTCGAGAGACCCAGTACTTC; cdr3_aa: CASSDRDSRETQYF